This T cell receptor (beta chain) is drawn from a study of shared clonotypes between healthy human individuals. Study at large: Per-donor plates numbered three CD4 naive, three CD4 memory, two CD8 naive and one CD8 memory.

V gave up 4 bases and J gave up 8 bases; unmatched junction bases: 10. The CDR3 length is 15 residues. Germline CDR1 SGHRS, CDR2 YFSETQ. A split of CD4+ cells into CD45RA+ naive and CD45RA-negative memory subsets was performed. Evenly divided among several immunoSEQ plates was the genomic DNA of each subset. Assay: immunoSEQ multiplex PCR; the TCRdb copy retains only in-frame clones and omits some. The table shows roughly 2.2 million clones, with more than 85% occurring only once. The sequence derives from a man between 18 and 29 years old in good health. Some clones in this sample may be carry-over from other donors' samples. Sequenced input: naive CD4+ T cells from PBMCs. This sample's subset: CD45RA+ positively selected. This sequence joins TRBV5-1 and TRBJ1-4; TRBD1 agrees at 8 bases. Here the CDR3 DNA reads TGCGCCAGCAGCGTGACAGGGGCCCTGCGGGAAAAACTGTTTTTT. This codes for CASSVTGALREKLFF.